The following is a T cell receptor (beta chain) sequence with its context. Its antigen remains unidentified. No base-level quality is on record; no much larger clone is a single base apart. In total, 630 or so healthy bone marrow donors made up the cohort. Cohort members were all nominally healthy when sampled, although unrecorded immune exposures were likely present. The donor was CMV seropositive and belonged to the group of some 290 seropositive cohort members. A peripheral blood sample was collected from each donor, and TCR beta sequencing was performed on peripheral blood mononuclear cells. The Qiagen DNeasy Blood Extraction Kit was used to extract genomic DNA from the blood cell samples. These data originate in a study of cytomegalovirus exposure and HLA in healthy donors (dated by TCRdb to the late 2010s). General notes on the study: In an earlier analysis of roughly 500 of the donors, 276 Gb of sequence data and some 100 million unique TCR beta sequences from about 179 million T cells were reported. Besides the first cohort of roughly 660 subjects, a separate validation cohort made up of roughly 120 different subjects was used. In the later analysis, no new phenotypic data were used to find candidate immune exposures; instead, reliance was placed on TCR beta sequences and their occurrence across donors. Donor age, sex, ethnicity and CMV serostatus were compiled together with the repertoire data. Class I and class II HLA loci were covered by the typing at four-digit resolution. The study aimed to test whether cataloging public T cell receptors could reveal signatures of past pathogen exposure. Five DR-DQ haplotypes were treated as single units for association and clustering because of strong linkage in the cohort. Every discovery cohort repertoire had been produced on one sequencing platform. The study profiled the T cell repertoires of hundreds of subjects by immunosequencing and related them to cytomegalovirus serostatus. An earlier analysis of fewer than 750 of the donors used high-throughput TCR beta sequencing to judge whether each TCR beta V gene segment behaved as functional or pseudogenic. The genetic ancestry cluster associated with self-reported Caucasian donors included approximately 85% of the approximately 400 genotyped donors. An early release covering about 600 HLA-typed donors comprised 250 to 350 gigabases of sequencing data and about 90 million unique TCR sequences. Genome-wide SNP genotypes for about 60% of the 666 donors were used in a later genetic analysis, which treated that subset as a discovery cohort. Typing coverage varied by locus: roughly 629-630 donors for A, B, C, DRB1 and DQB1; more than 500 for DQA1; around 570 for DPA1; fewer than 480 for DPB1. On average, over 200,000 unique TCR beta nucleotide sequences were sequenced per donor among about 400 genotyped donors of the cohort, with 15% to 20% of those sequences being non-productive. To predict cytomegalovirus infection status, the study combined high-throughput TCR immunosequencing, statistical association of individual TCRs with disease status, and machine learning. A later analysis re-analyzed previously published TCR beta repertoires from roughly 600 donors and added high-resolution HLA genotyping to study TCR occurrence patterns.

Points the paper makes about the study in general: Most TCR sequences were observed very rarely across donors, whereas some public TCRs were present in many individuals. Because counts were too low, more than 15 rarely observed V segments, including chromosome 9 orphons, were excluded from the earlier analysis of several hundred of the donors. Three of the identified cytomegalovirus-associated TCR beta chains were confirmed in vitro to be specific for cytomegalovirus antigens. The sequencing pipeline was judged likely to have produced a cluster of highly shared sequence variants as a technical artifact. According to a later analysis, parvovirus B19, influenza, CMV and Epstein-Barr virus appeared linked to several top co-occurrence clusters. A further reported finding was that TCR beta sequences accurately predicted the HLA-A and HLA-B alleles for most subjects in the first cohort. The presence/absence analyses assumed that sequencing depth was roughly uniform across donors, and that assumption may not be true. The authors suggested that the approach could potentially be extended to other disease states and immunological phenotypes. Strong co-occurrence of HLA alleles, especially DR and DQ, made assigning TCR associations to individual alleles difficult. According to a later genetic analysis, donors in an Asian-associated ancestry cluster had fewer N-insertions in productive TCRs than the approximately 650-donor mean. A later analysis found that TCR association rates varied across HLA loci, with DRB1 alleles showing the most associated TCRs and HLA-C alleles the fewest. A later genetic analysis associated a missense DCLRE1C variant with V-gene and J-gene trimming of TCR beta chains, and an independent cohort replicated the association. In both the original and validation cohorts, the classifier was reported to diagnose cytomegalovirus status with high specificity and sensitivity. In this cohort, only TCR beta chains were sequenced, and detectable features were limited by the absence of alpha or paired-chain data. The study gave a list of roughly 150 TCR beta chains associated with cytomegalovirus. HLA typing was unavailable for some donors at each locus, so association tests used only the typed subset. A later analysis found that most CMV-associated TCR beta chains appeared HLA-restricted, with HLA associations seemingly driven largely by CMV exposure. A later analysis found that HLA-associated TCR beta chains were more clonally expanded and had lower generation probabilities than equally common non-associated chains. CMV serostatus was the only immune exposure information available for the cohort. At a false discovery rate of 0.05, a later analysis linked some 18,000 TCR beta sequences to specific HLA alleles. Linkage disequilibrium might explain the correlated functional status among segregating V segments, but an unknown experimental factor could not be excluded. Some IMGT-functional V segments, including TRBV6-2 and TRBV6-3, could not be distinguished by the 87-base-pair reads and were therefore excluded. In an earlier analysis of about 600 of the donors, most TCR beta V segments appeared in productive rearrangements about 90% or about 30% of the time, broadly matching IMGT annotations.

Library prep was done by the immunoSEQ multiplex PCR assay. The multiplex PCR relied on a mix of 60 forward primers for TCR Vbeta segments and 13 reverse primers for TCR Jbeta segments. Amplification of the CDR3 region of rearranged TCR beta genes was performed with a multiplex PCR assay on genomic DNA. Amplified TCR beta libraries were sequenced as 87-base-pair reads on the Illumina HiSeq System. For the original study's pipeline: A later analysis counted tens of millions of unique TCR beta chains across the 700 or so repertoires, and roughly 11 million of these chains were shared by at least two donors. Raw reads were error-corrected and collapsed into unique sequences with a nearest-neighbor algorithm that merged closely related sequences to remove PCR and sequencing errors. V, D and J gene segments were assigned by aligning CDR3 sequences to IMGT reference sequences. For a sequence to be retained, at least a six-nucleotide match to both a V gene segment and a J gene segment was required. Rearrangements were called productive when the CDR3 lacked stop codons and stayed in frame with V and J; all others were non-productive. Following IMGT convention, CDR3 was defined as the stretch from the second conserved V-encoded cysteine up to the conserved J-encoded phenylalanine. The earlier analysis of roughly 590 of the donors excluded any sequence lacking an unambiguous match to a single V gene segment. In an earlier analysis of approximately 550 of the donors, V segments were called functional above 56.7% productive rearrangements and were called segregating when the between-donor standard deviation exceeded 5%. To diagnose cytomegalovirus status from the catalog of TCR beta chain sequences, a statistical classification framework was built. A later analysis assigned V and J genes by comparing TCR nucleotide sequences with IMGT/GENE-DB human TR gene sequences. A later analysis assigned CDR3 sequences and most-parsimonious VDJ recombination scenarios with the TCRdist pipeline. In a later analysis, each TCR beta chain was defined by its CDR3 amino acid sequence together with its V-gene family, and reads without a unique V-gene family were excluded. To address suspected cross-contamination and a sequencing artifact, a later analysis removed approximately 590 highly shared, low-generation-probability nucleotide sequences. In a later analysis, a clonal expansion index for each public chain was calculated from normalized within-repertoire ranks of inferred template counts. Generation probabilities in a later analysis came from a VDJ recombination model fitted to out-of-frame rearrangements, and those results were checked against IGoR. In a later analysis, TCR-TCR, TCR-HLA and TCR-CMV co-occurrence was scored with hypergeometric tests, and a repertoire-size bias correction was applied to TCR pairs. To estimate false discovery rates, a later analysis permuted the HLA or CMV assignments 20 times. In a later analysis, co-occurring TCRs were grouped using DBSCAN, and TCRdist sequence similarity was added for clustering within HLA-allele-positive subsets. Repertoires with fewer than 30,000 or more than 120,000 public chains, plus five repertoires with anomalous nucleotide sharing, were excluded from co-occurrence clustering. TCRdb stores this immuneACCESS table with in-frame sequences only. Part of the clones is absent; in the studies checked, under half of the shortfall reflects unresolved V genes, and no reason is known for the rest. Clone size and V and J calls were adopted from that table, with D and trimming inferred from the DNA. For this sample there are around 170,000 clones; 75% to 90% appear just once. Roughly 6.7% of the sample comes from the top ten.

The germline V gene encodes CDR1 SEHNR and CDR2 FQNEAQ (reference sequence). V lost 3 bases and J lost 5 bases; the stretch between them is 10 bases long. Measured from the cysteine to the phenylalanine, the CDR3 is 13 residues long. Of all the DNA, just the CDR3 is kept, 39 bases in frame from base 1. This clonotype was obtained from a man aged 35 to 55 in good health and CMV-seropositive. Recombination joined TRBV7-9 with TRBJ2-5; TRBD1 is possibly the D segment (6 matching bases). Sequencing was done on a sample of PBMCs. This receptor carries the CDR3 CASSFGGRETQYF. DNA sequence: TGTGCCAGCAGCTTTGGGGGCCGGGAGACCCAGTACTTC.